The 20 T cell receptor beta chains reported below all come from one sample, sequenced in a study of beta chain features in type 1 diabetes (dated by TCRdb to the late 2010s). Receptor libraries were prepared by the immunoSEQ multiplex PCR assay. The entire amount of isolated RNA was reverse transcribed using the High Capacity cDNA Reverse Transcription Kit, so the sequenced TCRB transcripts were expressed ones. What TCRdb holds here is the immuneACCESS table cut down to in-frame rearrangements. Part of the clones is not present; checked against another copy, under half of the missing clones reflect an unresolved V gene, and the others are unexplained. The sample table holds 900,000 or so clones, of which 15% to 20% were seen once. 0.02% to 0.025% of the sample is held by the ten biggest clonotypes. Sequences were obtained from naive CD4+ T cells from blood. The cell subset or site label, as the study defines it: true naive CD4+ T cells. The receptors stem from a young woman in good health.

The gene calls are TRBV7-9 and TRBJ2-7, with 8 bases matching TRBD1. The V gene's germline CDR1 is SEHNR and CDR2 FQNEAQ (reference sequence). The CDR3 covers 15 residues. The ends lost 7 bases at V and 3 bases at J; junction bases unmatched: 11. The CDR3 bases are TGTGCCAGCACCATAGTGGCAGGGGGCTACTACGAGCAGTACTTC. Translated: CASTIVAGGYYEQYF.

This chain uses TRBV28 with TRBJ1-4; D gene ambiguous. Trimming removed 5 bases at V and 5 bases at J, with 12 bases between. Germline V gene lookup returns CDR1 MDHEN and CDR2 SYDVKM. The CDR3 totals 14 residues. In DNA, the CDR3 is TGTGCCAGCAGTACACCGGCGTTAAATGAAAAACTGTTTTTT. Protein product: CASSTPALNEKLFF.

The chain is built from TRBV7-8 and TRBJ2-1; D call uncertain. V was cut by 5 bases and J by 9 bases, with 11 bases left in between. The CDR3 runs 12 residues. Per the germline V gene, CDR1 is SGHVS and CDR2 is FQNEAQ. The CDR3 region has the DNA TGTGCCAGCAGCCTGGATTTAGGTGAGCAGTTCTTC. It yields the protein CASSLDLGEQFF.

The V call is TRBV7-3, the J call TRBJ2-3; 7 bases are shared with TRBD2. Germline CDR1 is SGHTA and CDR2 is FQGTGA. CDR3 length: 17 residues. The V segment lost 4 bases and the J segment 2 bases; nucleotides outside the gene matches: 12. CDR3 coding DNA: TGTGCCAGCAGCTCGGGTAGCGGGCGATATCTCACAGATACGCAGTATTTT. Protein product: CASSSGSGRYLTDTQYF.

V gene TRBV5-1 combines with J gene TRBJ1-1; TRBD1 agrees at 9 bases. Germline V lookup: CDR1 SGHRS, CDR2 YFSETQ. The V and J ends lost 4 bases and 5 bases, in that order; junction bases with no gene match: 9. This CDR3 has 15 residues. The CDR3 sequence: CASSLLGQGGTEAFF. Here the CDR3 DNA reads TGCGCCAGCAGCCTATTGGGACAGGGTGGGACTGAAGCTTTCTTT.

This clone was seen only a few times. This sequence joins TRBV7-2 and TRBJ2-1; possible D gene TRBD2, 5 bases. Trimming left V 1 base short and J 9 bases short, with 16 bases between. The CDR3 is 15 amino acids. Germline V gene lookup returns CDR1 SGHTA and CDR2 FQGNSA. The CDR3 DNA reads as TGTGCCAGCAGCTTAGGGTTAACACTAGTCGGTGAGCAGTTCTTC. Its protein is CASSLGLTLVGEQFF.

The gene calls are TRBV9 and TRBJ2-3; either TRBD1 or TRBD2 may fit D (5 bases each). The CDR3 runs to 15 residues. V was clipped by 3 bases and J by 2 bases, with 13 bases between them. Germline values: CDR1 SGDLS, CDR2 YYNGEE. CDR3 residues: CASSARDRLTDTQYF. In DNA form, the CDR3 reads TGTGCCAGCAGCGCGAGGGACCGCCTCACAGATACGCAGTATTTT.

This clone turned up a few times. V gene TRBV7-6 combines with J gene TRBJ2-7; 14 nucleotides align to TRBD2. Trimming at V came to 5 bases and at J to 10 bases, leaving 7 bases not matched to a gene. The CDR3 has 14 residues. The germline V gene encodes CDR1 SGHVS and CDR2 FNYEAQ. The CDR3 region has the DNA TGTGCCAGCAGCATCTCCGGGACTAGCGGGAGACAGTACTTC. Translating gives CASSISGTSGRQYF.

This clone was found a few times. The V gene is TRBV2, the J gene TRBJ2-1, with D tentatively TRBD2 (5 bases). Trimming removed 6 bases at V and 6 bases at J, with 9 bases between. The V gene's germline CDR1 is SNHLY and CDR2 FYNNEI. The CDR3 runs to 12 residues. CDR3 loop: CASRKDSNEQFF. The CDR3 DNA follows: TGTGCCAGCAGAAAGGACTCCAATGAGCAGTTCTTC.

The table lists this clone with a few counts. The chain uses TRBV21-1 and TRBJ2-5; TRBD2, the table's D call, lacks a check against the DNA. TRBV21-1 corresponds to a pseudogene. CDR3 length: 17 amino acids. CDR3 residues: CASSKAWPSGRNETQYF. Written as DNA, the CDR3 is TGTGCCAGCAGCAAAGCCTGGCCTAGCGGGAGAAATGAGACCCAGTACTTC.

The chain carries TRBV9 and TRBJ1-5; D unclear. CDR1 is SGDLS and CDR2 is YYNGEE in the germline V gene. The CDR3 covers 15 residues. V was trimmed by 0 bases and J by 4 bases, leaving 11 bases between them. CDR3 coding DNA: TGTGCCAGCAGCGTAGACCACAGAAGAAATCAGCCCCAGCATTTT. This codes for CASSVDHRRNQPQHF.

This clone was found a few times. This chain uses TRBV2 with TRBJ1-1; no clear D gene. Looked up from germline, CDR1 is SNHLY and CDR2 is FYNNEI. This CDR3 is 14 amino acids long. V dropped 6 bases and J dropped 1 base, with 12 bases sitting between them. In nucleotides, the CDR3 is TGTGCCAGCAGGGCACGAACCGGGAACACTGAAGCTTTCTTT. Translated, it gives CASRARTGNTEAFF.

The chain links TRBV4-3 to TRBJ2-4, with 11 bases fitting TRBD1. This CDR3 is 16 amino acids long. Germline V CDR1 and CDR2: LGHNA, YSLEER. V shed 0 bases and J 6 bases; nucleotides not matched to a gene: 4. CDR3 sequence reads: CASSQDVGTGGNIQYF. In nucleotides, the CDR3 is TGCGCCAGCAGCCAAGACGTAGGGACAGGGGGAAACATTCAGTACTTC.

There are a few counts of this clone. The V gene is TRBV7-9, the J gene TRBJ2-1, with 11 bases lining up with TRBD1. The CDR3 loop spans 15 amino acids. CDR1 SEHNR and CDR2 FQNEAQ come from the germline V gene (reference sequence). The V segment lost 5 bases and the J segment 7 bases; nucleotides outside the gene matches: 7. For the CDR3, the DNA is TGTGCCAGCAGCGGAGGACAGGGGGCTTTTAATGAGCAGTTCTTC. Translation: CASSGGQGAFNEQFF.

Comment on this clone: This sample also contains other DNA sequences that code for the same CDR3. The J gene is TRBJ2-7, the V gene TRBV7-2; D is ambiguous. V lost 5 bases and J lost 0, with 5 bases in between. The CDR3 totals 12 residues. CDR1 SGHTA and CDR2 FQGNSA come from the germline V gene. This chain's CDR3 is CASSANSYEQYF. In DNA, the CDR3 is TGTGCCAGCAGCGCCAACTCCTACGAGCAGTACTTC.

This clone was detected a few times. The chain carries TRBV4-2 and TRBJ1-1, with D possibly being TRBD1 (6 bases). V was cut by 0 bases and J by 1 base, with 12 bases left in between. Germline V gene lookup returns CDR1 LGHNA and CDR2 YNFKEQ. CDR3 length: 16 residues. The CDR3 sequence is CASSQEAPGANTEAFF. The CDR3 DNA follows: TGTGCCAGCAGCCAAGAGGCTCCAGGGGCGAACACTGAAGCTTTCTTT.

V gene TRBV2 combines with J gene TRBJ2-2; D is unresolved. Between the trimmed V and J ends, which lost 7 bases and 7 bases, there was a span of 16 bases. Germline V gene lookup returns CDR1 SNHLY and CDR2 FYNNEI. The CDR3 has 14 residues. CDR3 loop: CASNFWVSGGELFF. As DNA, the CDR3 is TGTGCCAGCAACTTTTGGGTATCGGGCGGGGAGCTGTTTTTT.

The gene calls are TRBV11-3 and TRBJ2-7; 8 bases are a match to TRBD1. The CDR3 is 14 residues long. CDR1 is SGHNT and CDR2 is YENEEA in the germline V gene. Trimming removed 5 bases from V and 3 bases from J; junction bases left unmatched: 6. CDR3 bases: TGTGCCAGCAGCCCCGGGACAGGTTACTACGAGCAGTACTTC. The encoded protein is CASSPGTGYYEQYF.

The CDR3 protein is CASGGGYEQYF. CDR3 DNA: TGTGCCAGCGGAGGTGGCTACGAGCAGTACTTC. This sequence joins TRBV6-5 and TRBJ2-7, with D tentatively TRBD2 (5 bases). Germline V gene sequence: CDR1 MNHEY, CDR2 SVGAGI. V was trimmed by 8 bases and J by 3 bases, leaving 8 bases between them. This CDR3 contains 11 residues.

The chain joins TRBV7-6 to TRBJ2-1, with 13 bases fitting TRBD2. CDR3 length: 15 amino acids. V shed 5 bases and J 10 bases; nucleotides not matched to a gene: 8. Germline CDR1 is SGHVS and CDR2 is FNYEAQ. CDR3 protein: CASSMGGLAGVEQFF. As DNA, the CDR3 is TGTGCCAGCAGCATGGGCGGACTAGCGGGAGTGGAGCAGTTCTTC. Looking up the rest from reference TRBV7-6 and TRBJ2-1 gives the full variable domain: GAGVSQSPRYKVTKRGQDVALRCDPISGHVSLYWYRQALGQGPEFLTYFNYEAQQDKSGLPNDRFSAERPEGSISTLTIQRTEQRDSAMYRCASSMGGLAGVEQFFGPGTRLTVL.